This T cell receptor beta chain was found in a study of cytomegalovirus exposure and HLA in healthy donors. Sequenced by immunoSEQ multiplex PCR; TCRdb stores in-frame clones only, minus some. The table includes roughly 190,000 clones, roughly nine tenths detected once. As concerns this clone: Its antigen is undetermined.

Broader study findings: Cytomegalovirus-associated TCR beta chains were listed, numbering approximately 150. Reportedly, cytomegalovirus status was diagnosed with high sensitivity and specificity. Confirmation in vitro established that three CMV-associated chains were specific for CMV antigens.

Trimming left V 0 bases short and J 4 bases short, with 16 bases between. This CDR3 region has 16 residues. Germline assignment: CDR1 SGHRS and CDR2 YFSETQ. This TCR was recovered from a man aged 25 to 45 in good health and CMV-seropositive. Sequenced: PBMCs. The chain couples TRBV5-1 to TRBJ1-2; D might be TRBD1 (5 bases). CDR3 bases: TGCGCCAGCAGCTTGGCGGGTGCGGGGGGTAGCTATGGCTACACCTTC. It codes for CASSLAGAGGSYGYTF.